Below, one T cell receptor beta chain is given with its context. The data stem from a study of blood T cell repertoires in COVID-19. The CDR3 is 16 amino acids. V was pared by 0 bases and J by 7 bases, with 5 bases of the junction left unmatched. Germline CDR1 reads MNHEY; CDR2 reads SVGEGT. Generated by immunoSEQ multiplex PCR, the TCRdb table keeps only in-frame clones and is missing some. The data contain under 55,000 clones, approximately 88% of them singletons. This chain uses TRBV6-2 or TRBV6-3 with TRBJ2-1, with 11 bases aligning to TRBD2. The receptor was isolated from a human donor in a cohort sampled during active COVID-19. The sample was peripheral blood. DNA for the CDR3: TGTGCCAGCAGTTACTCGCGGCCTAGCGGGGGGAATGAGCAGTTCTTC. Amino acids: CASSYSRPSGGNEQFF.